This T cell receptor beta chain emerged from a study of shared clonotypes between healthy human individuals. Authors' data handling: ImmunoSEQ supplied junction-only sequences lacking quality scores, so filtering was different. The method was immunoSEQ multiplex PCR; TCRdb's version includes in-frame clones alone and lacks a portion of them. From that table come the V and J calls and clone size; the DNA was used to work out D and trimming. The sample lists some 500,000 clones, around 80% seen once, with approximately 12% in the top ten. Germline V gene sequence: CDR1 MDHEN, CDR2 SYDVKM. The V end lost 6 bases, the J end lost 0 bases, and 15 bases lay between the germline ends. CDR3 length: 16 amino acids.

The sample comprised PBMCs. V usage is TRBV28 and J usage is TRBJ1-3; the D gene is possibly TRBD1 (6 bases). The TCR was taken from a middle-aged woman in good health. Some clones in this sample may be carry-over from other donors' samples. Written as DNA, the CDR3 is TGTGCCAGCAGATCTCCGGGACACCTCTCTGGAAACACCATATATTTT. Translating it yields CASRSPGHLSGNTIYF.